The 32 T cell receptor beta chains listed next were all sequenced from one sample in a study of blood T cells in healthy people across ages. A sample-barcoded 5' primer and a J-beta primer mix were used in a second PCR of roughly 6 to 11 cycles. One entry per CDR3 protein, called by TCRdb with MiXCR from the 5' RACE reads. This table has some 710,000 distinct CDR3 sequences, around 45% appearing once. The sample was blood. Receptors were obtained from a man aged 80 or over in good health.

Comments on this clonotype: Possible read error: a much larger clone is one base away. The chain employs TRBV29-1 and TRBJ2-7; 13 bases align to TRBD2. Per the germline V gene, CDR1 is SQVTM and CDR2 is ANQGSEA. This CDR3 is 16 amino acids long. Trimming at V came to 3 bases and at J to 3 bases, leaving 8 bases not matched to a gene. The CDR3 spells CSVEGLAGRTDYEQYF. For the CDR3, the DNA is TGCAGCGTTGAGGGACTAGCGGGACGGACCGACTACGAGCAGTACTTC.

This clonotype was seen a handful of times. V gene TRBV4-3 combines with J gene TRBJ2-2; unclear D gene. V was clipped by 8 bases and J by 1 base, with 14 bases between them. There are 15 residues in the CDR3. CDR1 LGHNA and CDR2 YSLEER come from the germline V gene. This CDR3 reads CASEETRRNTGELFF. CDR3 bases: TGCGCCAGCGAAGAGACCCGTCGGAACACCGGGGAGCTGTTTTTT.

The rearrangement joins TRBV29-1 to TRBJ2-3; D tentatively fits TRBD1 or TRBD2 (6 bases each). Trimming pared 2 bases from V and 6 bases from J, leaving 18 bases between. The CDR3 runs 15 residues. From germline, CDR1 is SQVTM and CDR2 ANQGSEA. CDR3: CSVERGEAGDDTQYF. The CDR3 DNA reads as TGCAGCGTTGAAAGGGGGGAAGCCGGGGACGATACGCAGTATTTT.

Concerning this clonotype: Relative to the germline gene, one junction end is altered; a read error may explain this. The chain combines TRBV20-1 with TRBJ2-2; 9 nucleotides line up with TRBD2. CDR1 DFQATT and CDR2 SNEGSKA come from the germline V gene (reference sequence). CDR3 size: 18 residues. In nucleotides, the CDR3 is TGCAGTACTAGAAGGTTGCTAGCGGGGTTCGCGAACACCGGGGAGCTGTTTTTT. Translating it yields CSTRRLLAGFANTGELFF.

The CDR3 here is CASNSRTEPYGYTF. The CDR3 DNA sequence: TGTGCCAGCAACTCCCGGACGGAACCCTATGGCTACACCTTC. The J gene is TRBJ1-2, the V gene TRBV25-1; D gene uncertain. The V gene lost 7 bases and the J gene lost 4 bases, with 16 bases spanning the gap. This CDR3 spans 14 amino acids. The germline V gene encodes CDR1 MGHDK and CDR2 SYGVNS.

The chain links TRBV5-1 to TRBJ2-7; TRBD2 is a possible D gene (5 bases). The length of the CDR3 is 13 residues. Germline V gives CDR1 SGHRS, CDR2 YFSETQ. Trimming stripped 5 bases from V and 6 bases from J, with 15 bases between. The CDR3 spells CASSTTLASEQYF. The CDR3 DNA reads as TGCGCCAGCAGTACCACGCTAGCTTCCGAGCAGTACTTC.

The V gene is TRBV19, the J gene TRBJ2-4, with 8 bases aligning to TRBD1. The better agreement between TRBJ2-5 and the DNA end casts doubt on the J call. CDR3 length equals 13 residues. CDR1 is LNHDA and CDR2 is SQIVND in the germline V gene (reference sequence). CDR3 sequence reads: CATDRGRGETQYF. The CDR3, as DNA: TGTGCCACAGACAGGGGCCGTGGGGAGACCCAGTACTTC.

The count of this clonotype is one. CDR3 bases: TGTGCCATCAGTGGACCGAGGTTGGCAGATACGCAGTATTTT. This translates into CAISGPRLADTQYF. The chain combines TRBV10-3 with TRBJ2-3; no clear D gene. Trimming took off 4 bases at V and 4 bases at J, with 12 bases between the two ends. The length of the CDR3 is 14 residues. The V gene's germline CDR1 is ENHRY and CDR2 SYGVKD.

The rearrangement links TRBV7-2 to TRBJ2-1, with D maybe TRBD1 (5 bases). Per germline, CDR1 SGHTA and CDR2 FQGNSA. V lost 3 bases and J 15 bases, leaving 18 bases between the germline ends. CDR3 length equals 13 residues. CDR3 protein: CASSFLSPGSRFF. CDR3 DNA sequence: TGTGCCAGCAGCTTCCTTAGCCCAGGGTCTCGGTTCTTC.

This clonotype was counted ten times or more. V usage is TRBV29-1 and J usage is TRBJ2-1; D perhaps matches TRBD2 (7 bases). Germline V gene lookup returns CDR1 SQVTM and CDR2 ANQGSEA. The CDR3 loop spans 15 amino acids. With 7 bases removed from V and 7 bases from J, the gap between germline ends came to 23 bases. The CDR3 nucleotides are TGCAGCGCCGGGGGCGGTCGGGGGGATTGGAATGAGCAGTTCTTC. Protein sequence: CSAGGGRGDWNEQFF.

The J gene is TRBJ2-4, the V gene TRBV5-1, with D possibly matching TRBD2 (5 bases). The end of the DNA fits TRBJ2-7 better, so the J call may be wrong. This CDR3 has 18 amino acids. CDR1 SGHRS and CDR2 YFSETQ come from the germline V gene. CDR3 coding DNA: TGCGCCAGCAGCCGAGCCTCCCTTGGAGGAGCCATAAGCTACGAGCAGTACTTC. Protein product: CASSRASLGGAISYEQYF.

This clonotype was observed a handful of times. The chain combines TRBV12-3 or TRBV12-4 with TRBJ2-3; the D is unclear. CDR3 length equals 15 residues. Trimming left V 3 bases short and J 2 bases short, with 12 bases between. The CDR3 loop reads CASSFSSPITDTQYF. The DNA of the CDR3 is TGTGCCAGCAGTTTTAGTAGTCCCATCACAGATACGCAGTATTTT.

This rearrangement joins TRBV5-1 to TRBJ2-3; 10 bases are a match to TRBD2. V gave up 0 bases and J gave up 2 bases; unmatched junction bases: 12. The CDR3 runs to 19 residues. Germline CDR1 is SGHRS and CDR2 is YFSETQ. This chain's CDR3 is CASSLETSGNLRLTDTQYF. The CDR3 DNA is TGCGCCAGCAGCTTGGAAACTAGCGGGAATTTAAGACTCACAGATACGCAGTATTTT.

The table lists this clonotype with a few counts. The rearrangement joins TRBV6-6 to TRBJ2-5, with 7 bases lining up with TRBD2. The V and J ends lost 6 bases and 5 bases, in that order; junction bases with no gene match: 9. The CDR3 has 14 amino acids. Germline V gives CDR1 MNHNY, CDR2 SVGAGI (reference sequence). Here the CDR3 reads CASRRGLGGETQYF. In DNA form, the CDR3 reads TGTGCCAGCAGACGTGGACTAGGTGGGGAGACCCAGTACTTC.

This clonotype was detected only a few times. The chain combines TRBV20-1 with TRBJ2-3, with D tentatively TRBD2 (6 bases). Germline CDR1 and CDR2: DFQATT and SNEGSKA (reference sequence). The CDR3 spans 15 residues. V lost 4 bases to trimming and J lost 1 base, with 15 bases between them. The CDR3 DNA follows: TGCAGTGCTACCATCGGGAGTTGGGGCACAGATACGCAGTATTTT. Its protein product is CSATIGSWGTDTQYF.

The table lists this clonotype with a few counts. This rearrangement joins TRBV10-3 to TRBJ2-4; a weak D match, TRBD2 (6 bases). With 10 bases removed from V and 2 bases from J, the gap between germline ends came to 15 bases. CDR3 length: 14 residues. CDR1 and CDR2 (germline): ENHRY, SYGVKD. This chain's CDR3 is CATGTPLTKNIQYF. Written as DNA, the CDR3 is TGTGCCACAGGGACTCCACTTACCAAAAACATTCAGTACTTC.

The chain recombines TRBV28 with TRBJ2-1; D assignment may be TRBD1 or TRBD2 (5 bases each). The CDR3 consists of 12 residues. Per the germline V gene, CDR1 is MDHEN and CDR2 is SYDVKM. Trimming left V 7 bases short and J 7 bases short, with 11 bases between. This CDR3 reads CASMGDKNEQFF. Here the CDR3 DNA reads TGTGCCAGCATGGGGGATAAGAATGAGCAGTTCTTC.

On this clonotype itself: Compared with germline, one end of the junction differs, possibly owing to a read error. V usage is TRBV15 and J usage is TRBJ2-1; TRBD2 matches at 7 bases. Germline loops: CDR1 LNHNV, CDR2 YYDKDF (reference sequence). This CDR3 spans 15 amino acids. This CDR3 is CASSRDLGRESEQFF. CDR3 coding DNA: TGTGCCTCCAGCAGAGATCTTGGGCGGGAGAGTGAGCAGTTCTTC.

This chain uses TRBV11-2 with TRBJ2-1; no clear D gene. Germline V gene sequence: CDR1 SGHAT, CDR2 FQNNGV. V was pared by 0 bases and J by 9 bases, with 12 bases between. The CDR3 length is 14 residues. The CDR3 region has the DNA TGTGCCAGCAGCTTAGATCGGAGATTTGGTGAGCAGTTCTTC. This encodes CASSLDRRFGEQFF.

The gene calls are TRBV27 and TRBJ2-2; TRBD1 is a possible D gene (5 bases). V gave up 8 bases and J gave up 7 bases, with 26 bases separating them. This CDR3 is 17 amino acids long. Germline V gives CDR1 MNHEY, CDR2 SMNVEV (reference sequence). CDR3 coding DNA: TGTGCCAGCCGTTGGGCAGGGCCCTTCTCTTCGGGCGGGGAGCTGTTTTTT. Amino acids: CASRWAGPFSSGGELFF.

The chain employs TRBV20-1 and TRBJ2-3, with TRBD1 as a possible D gene (5 bases). Germline V CDR1 and CDR2: DFQATT, SNEGSKA (reference sequence). Trimming took off 5 bases at V and 5 bases at J, with 11 bases between the two ends. The CDR3 loop spans 12 amino acids. The CDR3 coding sequence is TGCAGTGCTGGGGCTCACAAAGATACGCAGTATTTT. Protein: CSAGAHKDTQYF.

This clonotype was recorded a few times. V usage is TRBV5-1 and J usage is TRBJ2-3; the D gene is possibly TRBD2 (7 bases). Between the trimmed V and J ends, which lost 0 bases and 4 bases, there was a span of 15 bases. Looked up from germline, CDR1 is SGHRS and CDR2 is YFSETQ. This CDR3 spans 16 amino acids. In DNA form, the CDR3 reads TGCGCCAGCAGCTTGGAGGAGGTCGGGGGGCCAGATACGCAGTATTTT. This sequence encodes CASSLEEVGGPDTQYF. Filled out from reference TRBV5-1 and TRBJ2-3, the complete variable domain reads KAGVTQTPRYLIKTRGQQVTLSCSPISGHRSVSWYQQTPGQGLQFLFEYFSETQRNKGNFPGRFSGRQFSNSRSEMNVSTLELGDSALYLCASSLEEVGGPDTQYFGPGTRLTVL.

The rearrangement joins TRBV12-3 or TRBV12-4 to TRBJ2-7; the match to TRBD1 covers 10 bases. The CDR3 consists of 13 residues. Trimming at V came to 5 bases and at J to 7 bases, leaving 5 bases not matched to a gene. Written as DNA, the CDR3 is TGTGCCAGCAGTCAGGGACAGGGGTATGAGCAGTACTTC. Protein: CASSQGQGYEQYF.

The rearrangement joins TRBV7-9 to TRBJ2-5; a weak D match, TRBD2 (5 bases). This CDR3 contains 15 residues. Germline CDR1 is SEHNR and CDR2 is FQNEAQ (reference sequence). V dropped 5 bases and J dropped 2 bases, with 15 bases sitting between them. CDR3 amino acids: CASSMNTGGQETQYF. The CDR3 DNA reads TGTGCCAGCAGCATGAATACCGGCGGGCAAGAGACCCAGTACTTC.

The chain has TRBV24-1 and TRBJ2-2, with D perhaps matching TRBD2 (5 bases). CDR1 and CDR2 (germline): KGHDR, SFDVKD. V lost 5 bases to trimming and J lost 6 bases, with 15 bases between them. CDR3 length: 15 amino acids. The CDR3 nucleotides are TGTGCCACCAGTGGCCTCCTTAGCGCTCCCGGGGAGCTGTTTTTT. This encodes CATSGLLSAPGELFF.

The rearrangement joins TRBV20-1 to TRBJ2-1; possibly TRBD1 for D (5 bases). Germline CDR1 and CDR2: DFQATT and SNEGSKA (reference sequence). This CDR3 comprises 12 residues. V lost 5 bases to trimming and J lost 13 bases, with 18 bases between them. The CDR3 here is CSASGMRETQFF. DNA for the CDR3: TGCAGTGCTTCAGGGATGCGAGAGACCCAGTTCTTC.

The chain has TRBV27 and TRBJ2-1; the match to TRBD2 covers 10 bases. With 4 bases clipped from V and 7 bases from J, the junction kept 10 bases outside the gene matches. CDR3 length equals 16 residues. Germline V gene lookup returns CDR1 MNHEY and CDR2 SMNVEV (reference sequence). The CDR3 loop is CASSSDNSGGMNEQFF. The CDR3 DNA reads as TGTGCCAGCAGTTCCGACAATAGCGGGGGGATGAATGAGCAGTTCTTC.

This clonotype occurred a few times. The rearrangement links TRBV5-1 to TRBJ2-5, with 8 bases aligning to TRBD1. The CDR3 runs to 14 residues. Germline assignment: CDR1 SGHRS and CDR2 YFSETQ. The trim removed 1 base at V and 5 bases at J, leaving 4 bases unmatched. CDR3 nucleotide sequence: TGCGCCAGCAGCTTGACAGGGGGAATCGAGACCCAGTACTTC. Translating it yields CASSLTGGIETQYF. The complete variable domain, with remaining parts taken from reference TRBV5-1 and TRBJ2-5, reads KAGVTQTPRYLIKTRGQQVTLSCSPISGHRSVSWYQQTPGQGLQFLFEYFSETQRNKGNFPGRFSGRQFSNSRSEMNVSTLELGDSALYLCASSLTGGIETQYFGPGTRLLVL.

This sequence joins TRBV21-1 and TRBJ2-5; the tabulated D call, TRBD2, remains unverified against the DNA. TRBV21-1 is a listed pseudogene. This CDR3 is built from 12 residues. CDR3 sequence: CASNLGLETQYF. The DNA of the CDR3 is TGTGCCAGCAACCTGGGCCTCGAGACCCAGTACTTC.

Concerning this clonotype: Germline is not matched at one junction end, which may reflect a read error. This chain connects TRBV9 to TRBJ2-1, with a tentative D call TRBD2 (6 bases). The CDR3 is made up of 17 amino acids. Germline lookup yields CDR1 SGDLS and CDR2 YYNGEE. CDR3 residues: CASSVAVLAGGPNGQFF. CDR3 bases: TGTGCCAGCAGCGTGGCCGTACTAGCAGGAGGTCCCAATGGGCAGTTCTTC.

CDR3 in amino acids: CASAFGSLSGNTIYF. The CDR3 region has the DNA TGTGCCAGCGCCTTTGGGTCCCTCTCTGGAAACACCATATATTTT. V usage is TRBV12-3 or TRBV12-4 and J usage is TRBJ1-3; no firm D call. CDR3 length equals 15 residues. Between the trimmed V and J ends, which lost 8 bases and 0 bases, there was a span of 14 bases.

This clonotype was seen more than once but under ten times. V and J are TRBV20-1 and TRBJ2-3, with D perhaps matching TRBD1 (5 bases). Trimming removed 5 bases from V and 5 bases from J, with 14 bases in between. Looked up from germline, CDR1 is DFQATT and CDR2 is SNEGSKA (reference sequence). This CDR3 spans 13 amino acids. The CDR3 DNA reads TGCAGTGCTTTAGGGGCGGTGTTAGATACGCAGTATTTT. This codes for CSALGAVLDTQYF.